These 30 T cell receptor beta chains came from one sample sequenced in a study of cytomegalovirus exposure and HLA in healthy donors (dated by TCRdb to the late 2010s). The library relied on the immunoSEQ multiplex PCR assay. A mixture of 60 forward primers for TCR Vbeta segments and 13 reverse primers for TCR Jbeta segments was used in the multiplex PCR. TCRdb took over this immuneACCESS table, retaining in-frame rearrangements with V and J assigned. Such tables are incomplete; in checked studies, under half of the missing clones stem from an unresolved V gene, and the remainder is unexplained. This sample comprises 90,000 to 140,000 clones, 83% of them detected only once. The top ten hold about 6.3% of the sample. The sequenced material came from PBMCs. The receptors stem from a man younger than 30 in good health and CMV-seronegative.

DNA of the CDR3: TGTGCCAGCAGCTTCCTGACAGGGAACACTGAAGCTTTCTTT. It is translated as CASSFLTGNTEAFF. This rearrangement joins TRBV7-2 to TRBJ1-1, with a weak D call TRBD1 (6 bases). Germline lookup yields CDR1 SGHTA and CDR2 FQGNSA. The CDR3 is 14 residues long. The V end was cut by 3 bases, the J end by 1 base, with 9 bases between. Filled out from reference TRBV7-2 and TRBJ1-1, the complete variable domain reads GAGVSQSPSNKVTEKGKDVELRCDPISGHTALYWYRQSLGQGLEFLIYFQGNSAPDKSGLPSDRFSAERTGGSVSTLTIQRTQQEDSAVYLCASSFLTGNTEAFFGQGTRLTVV.

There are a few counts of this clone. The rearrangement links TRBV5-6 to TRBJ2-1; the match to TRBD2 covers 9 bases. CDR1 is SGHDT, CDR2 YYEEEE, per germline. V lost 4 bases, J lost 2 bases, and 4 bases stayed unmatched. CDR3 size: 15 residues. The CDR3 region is CASSPGLAPYNEQFF. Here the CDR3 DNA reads TGTGCCAGCAGCCCGGGACTAGCCCCCTACAATGAGCAGTTCTTC.

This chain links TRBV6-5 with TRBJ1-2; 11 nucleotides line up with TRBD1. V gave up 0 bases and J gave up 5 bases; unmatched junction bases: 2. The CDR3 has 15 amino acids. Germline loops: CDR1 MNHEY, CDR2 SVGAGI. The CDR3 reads CASSYSGTGGYGYTF. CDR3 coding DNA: TGTGCCAGCAGTTACTCAGGGACAGGGGGATATGGCTACACCTTC.

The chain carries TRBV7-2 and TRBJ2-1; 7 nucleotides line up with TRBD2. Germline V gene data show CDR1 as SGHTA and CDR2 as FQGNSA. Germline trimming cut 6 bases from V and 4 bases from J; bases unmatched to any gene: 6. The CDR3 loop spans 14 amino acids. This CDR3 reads CASRGGRGYNEQFF. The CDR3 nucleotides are TGTGCCAGCAGGGGGGGGAGGGGATACAATGAGCAGTTCTTC.

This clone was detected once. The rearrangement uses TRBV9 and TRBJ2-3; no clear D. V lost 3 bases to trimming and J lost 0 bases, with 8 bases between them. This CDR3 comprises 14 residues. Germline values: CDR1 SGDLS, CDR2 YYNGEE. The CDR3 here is CASSGVISTDTQYF. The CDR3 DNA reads TGTGCCAGCAGCGGCGTTATTAGCACAGATACGCAGTATTTT.

In DNA, the CDR3 is TGTGCTAGTGGTTTGGCGGGGGGAACCCAACCCTACGAGCAGTACTTC. It specifies CASGLAGGTQPYEQYF. The chain employs TRBV12-5 and TRBJ2-7, with TRBD2 matching 7 bases. This CDR3 region has 16 residues. J lost 2 bases, V lost 1 base, and 8 bases had no gene match. Germline V CDR1 and CDR2: LGHNT, FRNRAP. Looking up the rest from reference TRBV12-5 and TRBJ2-7 gives the full variable domain: DARVTQTPRHKVTEMGQEVTMRCQPILGHNTVFWYRQTMMQGLELLAYFRNRAPLDDSGMPKDRFSAEMPDATLATLKIQPSEPRDSAVYFCASGLAGGTQPYEQYFGPGTRLTVT.

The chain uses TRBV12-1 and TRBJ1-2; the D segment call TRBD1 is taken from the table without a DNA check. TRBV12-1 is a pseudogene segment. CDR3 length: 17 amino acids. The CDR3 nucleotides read TGTGCCAGCAGCAAAAACAGGGTTGTGGTCGAAGGGTATGGCTACACCTTC. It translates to CASSKNRVVVEGYGYTF.

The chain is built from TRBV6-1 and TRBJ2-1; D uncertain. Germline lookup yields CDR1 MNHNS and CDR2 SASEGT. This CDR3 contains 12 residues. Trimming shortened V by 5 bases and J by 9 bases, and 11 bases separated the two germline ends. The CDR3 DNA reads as TGTGCCAGCAGTATTCGACGAGGTGAGCAGTTCTTC. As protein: CASSIRRGEQFF.

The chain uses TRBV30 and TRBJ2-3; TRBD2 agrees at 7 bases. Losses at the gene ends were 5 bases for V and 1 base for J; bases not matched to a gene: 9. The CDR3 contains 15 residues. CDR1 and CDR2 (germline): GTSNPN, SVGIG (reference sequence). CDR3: CAWSLPAGRTDTQYF. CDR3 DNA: TGTGCCTGGTCCCTCCCAGCGGGGCGCACAGATACGCAGTATTTT.

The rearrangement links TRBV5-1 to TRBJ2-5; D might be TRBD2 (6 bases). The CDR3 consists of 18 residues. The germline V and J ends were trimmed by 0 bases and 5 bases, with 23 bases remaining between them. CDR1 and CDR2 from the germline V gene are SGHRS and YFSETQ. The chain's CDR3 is CASSLEGYSGSTMETQYF. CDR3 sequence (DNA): TGCGCCAGCAGCTTGGAGGGATATAGCGGTAGCACCATGGAGACCCAGTACTTC.

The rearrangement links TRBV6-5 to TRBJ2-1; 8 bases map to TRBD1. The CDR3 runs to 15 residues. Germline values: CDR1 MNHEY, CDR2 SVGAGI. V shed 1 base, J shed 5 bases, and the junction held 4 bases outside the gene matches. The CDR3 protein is CASSYWTGTDNEQFF. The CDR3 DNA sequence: TGTGCCAGCAGTTACTGGACAGGGACGGACAATGAGCAGTTCTTC.

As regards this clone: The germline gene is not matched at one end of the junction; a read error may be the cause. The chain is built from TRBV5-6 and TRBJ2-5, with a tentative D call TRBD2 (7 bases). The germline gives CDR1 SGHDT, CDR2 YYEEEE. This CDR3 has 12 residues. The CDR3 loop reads CASSFLRTRGDF. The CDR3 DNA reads TGTGCCAGCAGCTTCTTGAGGACTAGGGGGGACTTC.

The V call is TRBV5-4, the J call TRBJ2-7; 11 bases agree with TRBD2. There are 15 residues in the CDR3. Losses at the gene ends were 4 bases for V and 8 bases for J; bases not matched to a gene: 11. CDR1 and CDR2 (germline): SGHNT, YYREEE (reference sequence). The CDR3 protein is CASSPGGSGGDKQYF. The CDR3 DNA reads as TGTGCCAGCAGCCCCGGTGGTAGCGGGGGGGACAAGCAGTACTTC.

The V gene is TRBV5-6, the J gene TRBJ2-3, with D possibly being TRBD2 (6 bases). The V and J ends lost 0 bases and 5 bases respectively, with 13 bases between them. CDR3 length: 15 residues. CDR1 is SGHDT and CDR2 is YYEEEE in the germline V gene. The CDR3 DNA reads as TGTGCCAGCAGCTTGGGGCGGGGTGGTCGAGATACGCAGTATTTT. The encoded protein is CASSLGRGGRDTQYF.

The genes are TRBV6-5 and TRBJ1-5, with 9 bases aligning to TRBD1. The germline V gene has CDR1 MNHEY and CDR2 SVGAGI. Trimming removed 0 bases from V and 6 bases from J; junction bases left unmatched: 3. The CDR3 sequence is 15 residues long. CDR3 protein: CASSYSGQGTQPQHF. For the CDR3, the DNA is TGTGCCAGCAGTTACTCCGGACAGGGGACTCAGCCCCAGCATTTT.

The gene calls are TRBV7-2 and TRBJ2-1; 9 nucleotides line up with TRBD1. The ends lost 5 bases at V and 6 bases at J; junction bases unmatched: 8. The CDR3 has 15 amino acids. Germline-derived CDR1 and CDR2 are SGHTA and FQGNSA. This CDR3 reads CASSPSGQGGNEQFF. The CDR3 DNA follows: TGTGCCAGCAGCCCCTCGGGACAGGGCGGCAATGAGCAGTTCTTC. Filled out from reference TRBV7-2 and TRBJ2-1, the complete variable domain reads GAGVSQSPSNKVTEKGKDVELRCDPISGHTALYWYRQSLGQGLEFLIYFQGNSAPDKSGLPSDRFSAERTGGSVSTLTIQRTQQEDSAVYLCASSPSGQGGNEQFFGPGTRLTVL.

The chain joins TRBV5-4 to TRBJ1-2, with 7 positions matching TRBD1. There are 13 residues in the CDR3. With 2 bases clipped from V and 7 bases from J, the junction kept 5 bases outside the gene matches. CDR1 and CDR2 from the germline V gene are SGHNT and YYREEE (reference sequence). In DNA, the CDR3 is TGTGCCAGCAGCTTAACAGGGGTGGGTGGCTACACCTTC. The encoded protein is CASSLTGVGGYTF.

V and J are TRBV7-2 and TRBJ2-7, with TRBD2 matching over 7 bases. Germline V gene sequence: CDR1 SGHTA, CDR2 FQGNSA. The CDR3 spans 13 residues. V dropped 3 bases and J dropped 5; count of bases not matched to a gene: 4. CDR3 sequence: CASSFRTSNEQYF. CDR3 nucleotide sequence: TGTGCCAGCAGCTTTAGGACTAGTAACGAGCAGTACTTC.

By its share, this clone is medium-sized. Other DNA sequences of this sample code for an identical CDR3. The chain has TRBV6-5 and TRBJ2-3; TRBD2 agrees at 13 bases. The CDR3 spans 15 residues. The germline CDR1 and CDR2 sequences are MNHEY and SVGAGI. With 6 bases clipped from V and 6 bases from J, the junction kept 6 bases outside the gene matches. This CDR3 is CASSLTSGRADTQYF. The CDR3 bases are TGTGCCAGCAGCCTCACTAGCGGGAGGGCGGATACGCAGTATTTT.

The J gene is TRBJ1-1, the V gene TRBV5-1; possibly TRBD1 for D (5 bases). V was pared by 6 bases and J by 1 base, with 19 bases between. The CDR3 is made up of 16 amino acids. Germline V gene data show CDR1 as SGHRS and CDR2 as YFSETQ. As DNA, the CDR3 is TGCGCCAGCACTGGTCGGGCTGGAGGGGCGAACACTGAAGCTTTCTTT. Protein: CASTGRAGGANTEAFF.

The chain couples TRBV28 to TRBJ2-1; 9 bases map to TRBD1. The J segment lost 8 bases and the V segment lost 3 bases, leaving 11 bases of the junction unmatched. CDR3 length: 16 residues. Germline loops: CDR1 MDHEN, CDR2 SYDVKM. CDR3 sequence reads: CASSFYRDRALDEQFF. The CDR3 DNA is TGTGCCAGCAGTTTTTACCGGGACAGGGCCCTGGATGAGCAGTTCTTC.

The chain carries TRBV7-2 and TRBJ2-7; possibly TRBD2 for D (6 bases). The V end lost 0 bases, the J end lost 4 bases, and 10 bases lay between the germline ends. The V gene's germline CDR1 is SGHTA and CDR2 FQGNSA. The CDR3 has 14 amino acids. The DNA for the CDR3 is TGTGCCAGCAGCTTAGCGGAGGGCAGGTACGAGCAGTACTTC. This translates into CASSLAEGRYEQYF.

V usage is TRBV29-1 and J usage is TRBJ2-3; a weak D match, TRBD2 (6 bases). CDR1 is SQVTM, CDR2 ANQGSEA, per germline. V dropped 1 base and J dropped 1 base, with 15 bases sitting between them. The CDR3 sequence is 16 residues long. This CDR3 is CSVEVAQRRGTDTQYF. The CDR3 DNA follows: TGCAGCGTTGAAGTGGCCCAAAGGAGGGGCACAGATACGCAGTATTTT.

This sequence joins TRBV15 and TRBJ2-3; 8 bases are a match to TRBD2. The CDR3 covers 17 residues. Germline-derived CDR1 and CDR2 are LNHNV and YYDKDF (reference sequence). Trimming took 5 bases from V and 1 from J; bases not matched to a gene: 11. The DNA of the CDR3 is TGTGCCACCAGCCCGGGGACTAGTGGGGACGGCACAGATACGCAGTATTTT. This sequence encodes CATSPGTSGDGTDTQYF.

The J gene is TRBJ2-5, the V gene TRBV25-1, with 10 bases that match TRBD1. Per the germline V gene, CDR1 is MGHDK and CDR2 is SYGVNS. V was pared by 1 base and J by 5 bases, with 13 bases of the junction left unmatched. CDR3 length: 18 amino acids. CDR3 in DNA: TGTGCCAGCAGTGAATTTTCTATACTTGACAGGGGGCGGGAGACCCAGTACTTC. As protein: CASSEFSILDRGRETQYF.

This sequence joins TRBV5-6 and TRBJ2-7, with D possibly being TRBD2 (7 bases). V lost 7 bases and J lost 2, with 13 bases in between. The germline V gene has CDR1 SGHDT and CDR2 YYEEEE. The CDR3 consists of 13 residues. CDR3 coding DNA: TGTGCCAGCCTGGGGGGGGACACCTACGAGCAGTACTTC. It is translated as CASLGGDTYEQYF.

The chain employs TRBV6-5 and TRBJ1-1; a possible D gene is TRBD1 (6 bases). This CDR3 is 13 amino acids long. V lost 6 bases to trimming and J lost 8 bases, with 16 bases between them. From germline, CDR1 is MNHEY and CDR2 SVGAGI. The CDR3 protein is CASRLLGGSEAFF. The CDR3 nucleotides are TGTGCCAGCAGACTACTAGGGGGTTCCGAAGCTTTCTTT.

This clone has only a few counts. CDR3 nucleotides: TGCGCCAGCAGCCAAGATACCGGGACTAGAATAGAGCAGTTCTTC. Translated, it gives CASSQDTGTRIEQFF. The rearrangement uses TRBV4-3 and TRBJ2-1, with TRBD2 matching 8 bases. J lost 10 bases, V lost 0 bases, and 8 bases had no gene match. The CDR3 covers 15 residues. CDR1 is LGHNA and CDR2 is YSLEER in the germline V gene.

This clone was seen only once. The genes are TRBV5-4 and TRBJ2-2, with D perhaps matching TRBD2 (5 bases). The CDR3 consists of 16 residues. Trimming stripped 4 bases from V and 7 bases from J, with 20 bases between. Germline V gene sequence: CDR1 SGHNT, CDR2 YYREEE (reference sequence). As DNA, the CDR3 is TGTGCCAGCAGCCCCATCGCCCCGGGGTCGGACGGGGAGCTGTTTTTT. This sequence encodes CASSPIAPGSDGELFF.

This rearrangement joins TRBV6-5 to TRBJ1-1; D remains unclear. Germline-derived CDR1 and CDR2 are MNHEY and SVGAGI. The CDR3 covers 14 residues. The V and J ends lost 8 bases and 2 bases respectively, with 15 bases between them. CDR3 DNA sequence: TGTGCCAGCTCCCGAGAGGCGGGAAACACTGAAGCTTTCTTT. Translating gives CASSREAGNTEAFF.